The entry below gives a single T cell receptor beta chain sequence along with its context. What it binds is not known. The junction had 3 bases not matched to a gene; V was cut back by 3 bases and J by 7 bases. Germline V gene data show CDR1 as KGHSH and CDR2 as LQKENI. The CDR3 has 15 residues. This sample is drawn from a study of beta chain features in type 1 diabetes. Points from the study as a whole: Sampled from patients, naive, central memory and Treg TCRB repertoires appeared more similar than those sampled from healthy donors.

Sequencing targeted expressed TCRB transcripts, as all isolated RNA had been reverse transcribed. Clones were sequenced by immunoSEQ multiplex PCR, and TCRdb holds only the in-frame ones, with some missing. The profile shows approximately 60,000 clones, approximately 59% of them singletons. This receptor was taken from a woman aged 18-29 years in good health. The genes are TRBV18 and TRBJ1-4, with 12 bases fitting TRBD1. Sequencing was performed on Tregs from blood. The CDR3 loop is CASSPGQGAGEKLFF. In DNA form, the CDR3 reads TGTGCCAGCTCACCGGGACAGGGGGCCGGTGAAAAACTGTTTTTT. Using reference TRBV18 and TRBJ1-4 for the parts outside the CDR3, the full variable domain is NAGVMQNPRHLVRRRGQEARLRCSPMKGHSHVYWYRQLPEEGLKFMVYLQKENIIDESGMPKERFSAEFPKEGPSILRIQQVVRGDSAAYFCASSPGQGAGEKLFFGSGTQLSVL.